The clone carrying this T cell receptor (beta chain) appeared many times. The sample is drawn from a study of spatial heterogeneity in lung cancer. Turning to the study itself: Combinations of a unique TCR and a UMI were tallied in raw reads, and on average each appeared more than ten times.

Time point in this sample: blood at routine non-recurrence follow-up after resection. Unsorted tumor, nontumor lung tissue or cryopreserved PBMC supplied the whole RNA. A unique molecular identifier was carried by every single TCR cDNA molecule. MiXCR, applied by TCRdb to the 5' RACE reads, yields one record per CDR3 protein. The repertoire consists of approximately 16,000 distinct CDR3 sequences, with roughly 6.3% occurring once and the leading ten covering roughly a quarter. The germline V and J ends were trimmed by 4 bases and 2 bases, with 15 bases remaining between them. Per the germline V gene, CDR1 is SEHNR and CDR2 is FQNEAQ (reference sequence). CDR3 length: 16 residues.

The rearrangement joins TRBV7-9 to TRBJ2-1, with D possibly matching TRBD2 (5 bases). The receptor was isolated from a male donor with early-stage non-small cell lung cancer. Sequenced material: PBMCs, taken at follow-up. The CDR3 sequence: CASSSQRAGTYNEQFF. The CDR3 bases are TGTGCCAGCAGCTCCCAACGGGCGGGTACCTACAATGAGCAGTTCTTC.